The 25 T cell receptor beta chains given below trace back to one sample, sequenced in a study of blood T cell repertoires in COVID-19. Assay used: immunoSEQ multiplex PCR; TCRdb lists only in-frame clones, some missing. The table shows about 480,000 clones, with about 88% occurring only once. Sequenced input: peripheral blood. These receptors were taken from a man between 18 and 35 years old with COVID-19, enrolled during active disease.

The rearrangement joins TRBV19 to TRBJ1-6; 8 bases line up with TRBD1. V was pared by 3 bases and J by 10 bases, with 5 bases of the junction left unmatched. From germline, CDR1 is LNHDA and CDR2 SQIVND (reference sequence). The CDR3 sequence is 14 residues long. The CDR3: CASSIGQGISPLHF. The CDR3 DNA reads TGTGCCAGTAGTATCGGACAGGGAATCTCACCCCTCCACTTT.

In nucleotides, the CDR3 is TGTGCCAGCAGAGCCGGTTTGGCCAAAAACATTCAGTACTTC. Its protein product is CASRAGLAKNIQYF. The rearrangement uses TRBV2 and TRBJ2-4; no reliable D call. V was clipped by 6 bases and J by 1 base, with 10 bases between them. The CDR3 consists of 14 residues. Germline V gene lookup returns CDR1 SNHLY and CDR2 FYNNEI.

V gene TRBV7-9 combines with J gene TRBJ1-6, with D perhaps TRBD1 (5 bases). With 3 bases removed from V and 0 bases from J, the gap between germline ends came to 6 bases. Germline CDR1 is SEHNR and CDR2 is FQNEAQ (reference sequence). The CDR3 runs to 15 residues. The CDR3 spells CASSLGGSYNSPLHF. The CDR3 DNA is TGTGCCAGCAGCTTGGGGGGCTCCTATAATTCACCCCTCCACTTT.

This chain uses TRBV5-4 with TRBJ2-5; 10 bases match TRBD2. Per the germline V gene, CDR1 is SGHNT and CDR2 is YYREEE (reference sequence). The CDR3 length is 16 residues. Trimming removed 3 bases from V and 5 bases from J; junction bases left unmatched: 10. Here the CDR3 DNA reads TGTGCCAGCAGCTCGACCTCCGGGACTAGCGTTGAGACCCAGTACTTC. Encoded protein: CASSSTSGTSVETQYF.

This chain connects TRBV11-3 to TRBJ2-1; D gene unclear. Germline lookup yields CDR1 SGHNT and CDR2 YENEEA. The ends were cut back, 0 bases at V and 1 base at J, with 10 bases in the middle. There are 16 residues in the CDR3. As DNA, the CDR3 is TGTGCCAGCAGCTTAGACCCGGCGGATTCCTACAATGAGCAGTTCTTC. Translating it yields CASSLDPADSYNEQFF. Complete variable domain (other parts from reference TRBV11-3 and TRBJ2-1): EAGVVQSPRYKIIEKKQPVAFWCNPISGHNTLYWYLQNLGQGPELLIRYENEEAVDDSQLPKDRFSAERLKGVDSTLKIQPAELGDSAVYLCASSLDPADSYNEQFFGPGTRLTVL.

The chain carries TRBV7-2 and TRBJ2-3; TRBD2 aligns across 8 bases. Looked up from germline, CDR1 is SGHTA and CDR2 is FQGNSA. J was trimmed by 6 bases and V by 3 bases; bases with no gene match: 8. This CDR3 has 15 residues. The CDR3 nucleotides read TGTGCCAGCAGCTTCCCCACTAGCGGATCCGATACGCAGTATTTT. It specifies CASSFPTSGSDTQYF.

The V gene is TRBV19, the J gene TRBJ1-1; weak D call: TRBD1 (6 bases). Germline V gene data show CDR1 as LNHDA and CDR2 as SQIVND (reference sequence). The CDR3 spans 17 residues. V lost 3 bases and J 0 bases, leaving 17 bases between the germline ends. For the CDR3, the DNA is TGTGCCAGTAGTATCGGCTACCCGAGGGGGTTGAACACTGAAGCTTTCTTT. Translating gives CASSIGYPRGLNTEAFF.

V and J are TRBV11-2 and TRBJ2-7, with 7 bases matching TRBD1. V shed 6 bases, J shed 3 bases, and the junction held 11 bases outside the gene matches. The CDR3 consists of 15 residues. Per the germline V gene, CDR1 is SGHAT and CDR2 is FQNNGV. The CDR3 loop is CASRLGTDPFYEQYF. The DNA of the CDR3 is TGTGCCAGCAGACTAGGGACAGACCCGTTCTACGAGCAGTACTTC.

The chain employs TRBV25-1 and TRBJ2-7; D gene unclear. V dropped 2 bases and J dropped 10 bases, with 12 bases sitting between them. Germline CDR1 MGHDK, CDR2 SYGVNS. This CDR3 comprises 12 residues. CDR3 DNA sequence: TGTGCCAGCAGTGAACTAGATTCTCTACAGTACTTC. This encodes CASSELDSLQYF.

The rearrangement links TRBV24-1 to TRBJ2-3, with 10 bases fitting TRBD1. The length of the CDR3 is 19 residues. V lost 5 bases, J lost 5 bases, and 18 bases stayed unmatched. Germline CDR1 KGHDR, CDR2 SFDVKD. The CDR3 DNA reads as TGTGCCACCAGTGCCCTGTGGGGGACAGGGGATAAAGAGGAAGATACGCAGTATTTT. It yields the protein CATSALWGTGDKEEDTQYF.

The chain links TRBV7-8 to TRBJ1-3, with a tentative D call TRBD1 (5 bases). Trimming stripped 3 bases from V and 2 bases from J, with 8 bases between. Per germline, CDR1 SGHVS and CDR2 FQNEAQ. The CDR3 consists of 14 residues. CDR3 residues: CASSFSGAGNTIYF. The CDR3 DNA follows: TGTGCCAGCAGCTTTTCGGGGGCTGGAAACACCATATATTTT.

The rearrangement links TRBV11-3 to TRBJ2-1; no firm D call. The V end was cut by 5 bases, the J end by 9 bases, with 8 bases between. The CDR3 is 11 residues long. Germline-derived CDR1 and CDR2 are SGHNT and YENEEA. The CDR3: CASSPGLEQFF. The CDR3 bases are TGTGCCAGCAGCCCCGGTCTTGAGCAGTTCTTC.

The chain couples TRBV27 to TRBJ1-2, with D possibly being TRBD1 (6 bases). This CDR3 is built from 13 residues. Germline-derived CDR1 and CDR2 are MNHEY and SMNVEV (reference sequence). Trimming removed 4 bases at V and 6 bases at J, with 12 bases between. The CDR3 is CASSSQGFDGYTF. The CDR3 bases are TGTGCCAGCAGTTCACAGGGATTCGATGGCTACACCTTC.

This chain connects TRBV2 to TRBJ2-2, with D perhaps TRBD2 (6 bases). The ends were cut back, 5 bases at V and 6 bases at J, with 16 bases in the middle. Germline values: CDR1 SNHLY, CDR2 FYNNEI. The CDR3 contains 15 residues. CDR3 coding DNA: TGTGCCAGCAGTACCCGAAGGGAGGCCCCCGGGGAGCTGTTTTTT. Protein sequence: CASSTRREAPGELFF.

The chain employs TRBV7-3 and TRBJ2-3; no clear D. Trimming cost V 2 bases and J 1 base, with 7 bases left between them. Germline CDR1 is SGHTA and CDR2 is FQGTGA. The CDR3 length is 14 residues. CDR3 sequence: CASSLSGGTDTQYF. The DNA for the CDR3 is TGTGCCAGCAGCTTATCCGGTGGCACAGATACGCAGTATTTT.

To note about this clone: A read error may account for a junction end that differs from germline. CDR3 in amino acids: CASSELTGSTIYF. The CDR3 DNA is TGTGCCAGCAGTGAACTGACAGGAAGCACCATATATTTT. The rearrangement links TRBV6-1 to TRBJ1-3; D might be TRBD1 (6 bases). Germline values: CDR1 MNHNS, CDR2 SASEGT. The CDR3 is 13 amino acids.

The CDR3 sequence is CASSQDWRAGGPNTQYF. CDR3 in DNA: TGTGCCAGCAGCCAAGATTGGAGGGCGGGGGGCCCAAATACGCAGTATTTT. The chain couples TRBV3-1 (or the pseudogene TRBV3-2) to TRBJ2-3, with 8 bases matching TRBD2. The ends lost 0 bases at V and 7 bases at J; junction bases unmatched: 12. The CDR3 is 17 residues long. The germline V gene has CDR1 LGHDT and CDR2 YNNKEL (reference sequence).

The V call is TRBV6-5, the J call TRBJ2-1; D not resolved. The CDR3 sequence is 15 residues long. Trimming removed 0 bases from V and 4 bases from J, with 10 bases in between. Per germline, CDR1 MNHEY and CDR2 SVGAGI. CDR3 sequence: CASSYSLARYNEQFF. CDR3 nucleotides: TGTGCCAGCAGTTACTCCTTAGCAAGATACAATGAGCAGTTCTTC.

The CDR3 loop reads CASSWTGTFNTEAFF. The CDR3 nucleotides are TGTGCCAGCAGTTGGACCGGGACTTTCAACACTGAAGCTTTCTTT. The V call is TRBV6-5, the J call TRBJ1-1; a possible D gene is TRBD1 (5 bases). The CDR3 totals 15 residues. Trimming left V 4 bases short and J 2 bases short, with 14 bases between. From germline, CDR1 is MNHEY and CDR2 SVGAGI.

The chain carries TRBV11-2 and TRBJ1-4; D not certain. CDR3 length equals 14 residues. Trimming took 5 bases from V and 8 from J, leaving 15 bases between them. CDR1 and CDR2 from the germline V gene are SGHAT and FQNNGV. The DNA of the CDR3 is TGTGCCAGCAGCGTAAACTTGGTATCGGAAAAACTGTTTTTT. As protein: CASSVNLVSEKLFF.

The chain has TRBV3-1 (or the pseudogene TRBV3-2) and TRBJ1-1, with TRBD1 matching over 7 bases. Unmatched junction bases numbered 5, after V lost 4 bases and J lost 0 bases. This CDR3 has 15 amino acids. CDR1 and CDR2 from the germline V gene are LGHDT and YNNKEL (reference sequence). The DNA for the CDR3 is TGTGCCAGCAGCCGCGCGGGACAGATGAACACTGAAGCTTTCTTT. This gives the protein CASSRAGQMNTEAFF.

The chain has TRBV25-1 and TRBJ2-3, with D perhaps TRBD2 (6 bases). The germline V gene has CDR1 MGHDK and CDR2 SYGVNS. V shed 8 bases and J shed 2 bases, with 14 bases lying between them. The CDR3 covers 14 residues. The DNA of the CDR3 is TGTGCCAGCGGTCCGGGAGATGCCACAGATACGCAGTATTTT. Translating it yields CASGPGDATDTQYF.

This clone was counted a single time. The chain links TRBV7-9 to TRBJ1-4, with a possible D match to TRBD1 (5 bases). The CDR3 has 15 residues. The germline gives CDR1 SEHNR, CDR2 FQNEAQ (reference sequence). The germline V and J ends were trimmed by 5 bases and 5 bases, with 15 bases remaining between them. Written as DNA, the CDR3 is TGTGCCAGCAGCAAAACAGGCGGACCCAATGAAAAACTGTTTTTT. Translated: CASSKTGGPNEKLFF.

The CDR3 is CASSESPGLGQYF. The CDR3 DNA reads TGTGCCAGCAGTGAATCACCGGGACTAGGGCAGTACTTC. This sequence joins TRBV6-4 and TRBJ2-7, with TRBD2 identical over 8 bases. The CDR3 consists of 13 residues. J was trimmed by 9 bases and V by 3 bases; bases with no gene match: 7. Germline V gene sequence: CDR1 MRHNA, CDR2 SNTAGT.

The V call is TRBV7-9, the J call TRBJ2-1; unclear D gene. CDR3 length: 14 amino acids. With 9 bases removed from V and 9 bases from J, the gap between germline ends came to 21 bases. Germline loops: CDR1 SEHNR, CDR2 FQNEAQ (reference sequence). As DNA, the CDR3 is TGTGCCAGTACTCCTATCGTTCCTGTTAGTGAGCAGTTCTTC. Encoded protein: CASTPIVPVSEQFF.